This T cell receptor (beta chain) was captured by sequencing in a study of blood T cell repertoires in COVID-19. Overall study: Samples came from the United States, Italy and Spain, spanning acute and convalescent COVID-19. T cells, B-cell-depleted T cells, or PBMCs provided the cDNA or gDNA that served as material.

V was clipped by 0 bases and J by 2 bases, with 10 bases between them. CDR1 and CDR2 from the germline V gene are LGHDT and YNNKEL (reference sequence). The CDR3 length is 16 residues. Per the authors' pipeline: Estimated nucleated cell counts came from reference gene primer amplification. Data came from immunoSEQ multiplex PCR; TCRdb stores just in-frame clones and leaves some out. V, J and clone size were drawn from that table, and D and trimming were deduced from the DNA. The profile covers 200,000 to 300,000 clones, with roughly 83% appearing a single time and approximately 9.6% taken by the ten largest.

The chain recombines TRBV3-1 (or the pseudogene TRBV3-2) with TRBJ2-2; D call uncertain. What was sequenced was peripheral blood. This receptor was taken from a woman older than 75 with acute or convalescent COVID-19. The CDR3 DNA is TGTGCCAGCAGCCAAGAAACAGCCTTAAACACCGGGGAGCTGTTTTTT. It specifies CASSQETALNTGELFF.